The next 12 T cell receptor beta chains were all read from a single sample in a study of T-cell reconstitution after alpha-beta-depleted transplantation in children. A library of TCRbeta sequences, prepared with unique molecular identifiers, was generated. TCRdb fed the PCR reads into MiXCR, producing one record per CDR3 protein. The table lists roughly 790,000 distinct CDR3 sequences, roughly 15% of them singletons. The sequenced sample was PBMCs, mostly from graft donor cells, obtained 360 days after TCRalphabeta/CD19-depleted stem cell transplant. All receptors come from a male patient aged 10-17 years who had a stem cell transplant for acute lymphoblastic leukemia, so the T cells may come from the graft donor.

This clonotype appeared many times. The chain carries TRBV11-2 and TRBJ2-7, with unresolved D. Looked up from germline, CDR1 is SGHAT and CDR2 is FQNNGV. Trimming removed 1 base at V and 3 bases at J, with 7 bases between. The CDR3 consists of 13 residues. In DNA form, the CDR3 reads TGTGCCAGCAGCTTAGCCAGGAACTACGAGCAGTACTTC. Its protein is CASSLARNYEQYF.

This clonotype came up a few times. The chain carries TRBV29-1 and TRBJ2-3; D is perhaps TRBD2 (6 bases). The CDR3 sequence is 15 residues long. Between the trimmed V and J ends, which lost 3 bases and 2 bases, there was a span of 15 bases. Germline CDR1 is SQVTM and CDR2 is ANQGSEA. The CDR3 coding sequence is TGCAGCGTTGAGGCGGGGCTGCCGAACACAGATACGCAGTATTTT. Translation: CSVEAGLPNTDTQYF.

This rearrangement joins TRBV10-3 to TRBJ2-7; D remains ambiguous. This CDR3 comprises 14 residues. V was cut by 3 bases and J by 0 bases, with 9 bases left in between. Germline V gene data show CDR1 as ENHRY and CDR2 as SYGVKD. The CDR3 sequence: CAISDIVSSYEQYF. CDR3 coding DNA: TGTGCCATCAGTGATATAGTGAGCTCCTACGAGCAGTACTTC.

This clonotype was seen more than once but under ten times. The chain has TRBV7-9 and TRBJ1-1, with D tentatively TRBD1 (6 bases). Germline CDR1 SEHNR, CDR2 FQNEAQ (reference sequence). The CDR3 is 16 amino acids. Trimming left V 0 bases short and J 3 bases short, with 14 bases between. Here the CDR3 DNA reads TGTGCCAGCAGCTTAGCGAGGGCCAGGGGACACACTGAAGCTTTCTTT. Residues: CASSLARARGHTEAFF.

The chain combines TRBV27 with TRBJ2-3; TRBD1 agrees at 7 bases. CDR1 is MNHEY, CDR2 SMNVEV, per germline (reference sequence). With 1 base clipped from V and 7 bases from J, the junction kept 11 bases outside the gene matches. The CDR3 sequence is 16 residues long. As DNA, the CDR3 is TGTGCCAGCAGTTTATTCCCTAGGACAGGAGGAAATACGCAGTATTTT. Its protein product is CASSLFPRTGGNTQYF.

The chain links TRBV4-1 to TRBJ2-1; TRBD2 matches 11 bases. The germline CDR1 and CDR2 sequences are MGHRA and YSYEKL. The CDR3 contains 16 residues. The junction had 3 bases not matched to a gene; V was cut back by 1 base and J by 4 bases. The CDR3 DNA reads TGCGCCAGCAGCCAAGTGACTAGCGGGATTTACAATGAGCAGTTCTTC. Protein sequence: CASSQVTSGIYNEQFF.

There are many counts of this clonotype. The chain employs TRBV12-3 or TRBV12-4 and TRBJ2-3, with 10 bases fitting TRBD2. V trimming: 5 bases; J trimming: 5 bases; junction bases outside the gene matches: 7. CDR3 size: 15 residues. CDR3 in DNA: TGTGCCAGCAGTCCCAGATGGACTAGCGGAGATACGCAGTATTTT. Its protein is CASSPRWTSGDTQYF.

This clonotype turned up a few times. J is TRBJ2-1 and V is TRBV3-1, with TRBD1 matching 8 bases. The trim removed 0 bases at V and 6 bases at J, leaving 10 bases unmatched. From germline, CDR1 is LGHDT and CDR2 YNNKEL (reference sequence). The CDR3 extends over 17 amino acids. Here the CDR3 reads CASSQEALRTGINEQFF. In nucleotides, the CDR3 is TGTGCCAGCAGCCAAGAAGCGTTGAGGACAGGGATCAATGAGCAGTTCTTC.

On this clonotype itself: One end of the junction fails to match germline, which may point to a read error. The chain couples TRBV11-2 to TRBJ2-3; D remains unclear. Germline CDR1 is SGHAT and CDR2 is FQNNGV. The CDR3 has 13 residues. This CDR3 reads CASSSFSRDTQYF. In nucleotides, the CDR3 is TGTGCCAGCAGCTCTTTTAGCAGAGATACGCAGTATTTT.

The V call is TRBV18, the J call TRBJ2-1; TRBD2 is a possible D gene (6 bases). The CDR3 length is 18 residues. Germline-derived CDR1 and CDR2 are KGHSH and LQKENI. Trimming cost V 8 bases and J 4 bases, with 27 bases left between them. CDR3 residues: CASLTLAPRPPSYNEQFF. The CDR3 bases are TGTGCCAGCCTTACCCTAGCGCCTCGACCCCCCTCTTACAATGAGCAGTTCTTC.

There are many counts of this clonotype. The chain has TRBV6-1 and TRBJ2-7; the D gene could be TRBD1 or TRBD2 (5 bases each). V lost 4 bases to trimming and J lost 2 bases, with 9 bases between them. This CDR3 is 13 amino acids long. Germline V lookup: CDR1 MNHNS, CDR2 SASEGT. As DNA, the CDR3 is TGTGCCAGCAGTGCGGGACGGACCTACGAGCAGTACTTC. It translates to CASSAGRTYEQYF.

The chain uses TRBV20-1 and TRBJ2-7, with 15 bases identical to TRBD2. The CDR3 is made up of 18 amino acids. The germline V gene has CDR1 DFQATT and CDR2 SNEGSKA (reference sequence). V trimming: 1 base; J trimming: 2 bases; junction bases outside the gene matches: 9. The CDR3: CSARVSPGTSGRPYEQYF. Written as DNA, the CDR3 is TGCAGTGCTAGAGTTTCCCCAGGGACTAGCGGGAGGCCCTACGAGCAGTACTTC.